This T cell receptor (beta chain) appears in the sequencing data of a study of T cell changes during pregnancy in multiple sclerosis. Sequencing used immunoSEQ multiplex PCR; TCRdb keeps in-frame clones, though not all of them. The repertoire consists of some 120,000 clones, with roughly 95% occurring once and the leading ten covering 0.44%. CDR3 length: 15 amino acids. From germline, CDR1 is LNHNV and CDR2 YYDKDF (reference sequence). Trimming cost V 5 bases and J 5 bases; bases outside gene matches: 8. Sequencing was performed on peripheral blood, taken after pregnancy. The chain has TRBV15 and TRBJ1-5; TRBD1 agrees at 8 bases. The receptor was isolated from a female donor with multiple sclerosis, enrolled in a pregnancy study. CDR3 sequence reads: CATSQRNRGDQPQHF. Written as DNA, the CDR3 is TGTGCCACCAGCCAACGCAACAGGGGGGATCAGCCCCAGCATTTT.